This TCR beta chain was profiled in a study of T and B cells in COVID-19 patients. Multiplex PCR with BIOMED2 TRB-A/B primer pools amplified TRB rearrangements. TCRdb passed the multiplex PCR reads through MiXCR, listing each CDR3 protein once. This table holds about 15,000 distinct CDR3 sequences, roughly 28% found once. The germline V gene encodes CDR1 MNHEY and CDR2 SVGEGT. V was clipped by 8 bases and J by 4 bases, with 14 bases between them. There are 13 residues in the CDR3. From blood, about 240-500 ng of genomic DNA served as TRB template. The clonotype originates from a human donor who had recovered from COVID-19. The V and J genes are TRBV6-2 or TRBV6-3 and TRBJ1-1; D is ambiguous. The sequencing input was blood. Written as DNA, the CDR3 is TGTGCCAGCTTAGGGTCTTATAGCACTGAAGCTTTCTTT. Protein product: CASLGSYSTEAFF.